The 9 T cell receptor beta chains reported below all come from one sample, sequenced in a study of blood T cells in healthy people across ages. Through a sample-barcoded 5' primer and a J-beta primer mix, a second PCR was run for about 6 to 11 cycles. TCRdb called the 5' RACE reads again in MiXCR, with one record for every CDR3 protein. Counted here are roughly 1,800,000 distinct CDR3 sequences, around 50% occurring once; the ten biggest clones make up less than 2.5%. Sequences were obtained from blood. The receptors were sampled from a middle-aged woman in good health.

V gene TRBV9 combines with J gene TRBJ2-5; 9 bases align to TRBD2. The CDR3 loop spans 15 amino acids. The V gene's germline CDR1 is SGDLS and CDR2 YYNGEE. The trim removed 0 bases at V and 5 bases at J, leaving 5 bases unmatched. Here the CDR3 DNA reads TGTGCCAGCAGCGTAGGACTAGCGGCGTGGGAGACCCAGTACTTC. This encodes CASSVGLAAWETQYF.

This clonotype was picked up many times. The gene calls are TRBV2 and TRBJ2-7; 7 bases line up with TRBD1. CDR1 is SNHLY, CDR2 FYNNEI, per germline. CDR3 length equals 14 residues. Trimming cost V 3 bases and J 2 bases; bases outside gene matches: 4. CDR3 nucleotides: TGTGCCAGCAGTGACCCGACAGGGACCTACGAGCAGTACTTC. This sequence encodes CASSDPTGTYEQYF.

The gene calls are TRBV27 and TRBJ1-5; D is unclear. From germline, CDR1 is MNHEY and CDR2 SMNVEV (reference sequence). This CDR3 spans 15 amino acids. Trimming removed 6 bases at V and 6 bases at J, with 18 bases between. Here the CDR3 DNA reads TGTGCCAGCAGCTCTACGAGGAGGGTCTCTCAGCCCCAGCATTTT. Amino acid sequence: CASSSTRRVSQPQHF.

The chain links TRBV9 to TRBJ2-1; the D call may be TRBD1 or TRBD2 (7 bases each). Trimming pared 4 bases from V and 6 bases from J, leaving 20 bases between. From germline, CDR1 is SGDLS and CDR2 YYNGEE. The CDR3 extends over 16 amino acids. The CDR3, as DNA: TGTGCCAGCAGCCCAGGGGGGGGTGGGGGACGCAATGAGCAGTTCTTC. This sequence encodes CASSPGGGGGRNEQFF.

The rearrangement uses TRBV3-1 and TRBJ1-4; 8 positions match TRBD1. Germline trimming cut 3 bases from V and 8 bases from J; bases unmatched to any gene: 5. The CDR3 has 14 amino acids. Germline V CDR1 and CDR2: LGHDT, YNNKEL (reference sequence). The CDR3 is CASSHETGEEKLFF. The CDR3 nucleotides read TGTGCCAGCAGCCACGAGACAGGGGAGGAAAAACTGTTTTTT. The full variable domain, with the rest looked up from reference TRBV3-1 and TRBJ1-4, is DTAVSQTPKYLVTQMGNDKSIKCEQNLGHDTMYWYKQDSKKFLKIMFSYNNKELIINETVPNRFSPKSPDKAHLNLHINSLELGDSAVYFCASSHETGEEKLFFGSGTQLSVL.

This sequence joins TRBV2 and TRBJ2-3; the D gene is possibly TRBD1 (7 bases). Germline V gives CDR1 SNHLY, CDR2 FYNNEI. V was pared by 7 bases and J by 7 bases, with 12 bases between. CDR3 size: 12 residues. This chain's CDR3 is CASTQGGYTQYF. The CDR3 nucleotides read TGTGCCAGCACCCAGGGGGGTTATACGCAGTATTTT.

The chain employs TRBV20-1 and TRBJ2-2; D gene ambiguous. The germline V and J ends were trimmed by 0 bases and 8 bases, with 13 bases remaining between them. The CDR3 is 14 residues long. Germline lookup yields CDR1 DFQATT and CDR2 SNEGSKA (reference sequence). In DNA form, the CDR3 reads TGCAGTGCTAGAGATGACCCCGTAGTAGGGGAGCTGTTTTTT. It encodes CSARDDPVVGELFF.

CDR3 region: CSVEVSVQETQYF. CDR3 nucleotide sequence: TGCAGCGTTGAGGTGTCAGTTCAAGAGACCCAGTACTTC. This chain links TRBV29-1 with TRBJ2-5; no clear D gene. The CDR3 is 13 residues long. Germline CDR1 and CDR2: SQVTM and ANQGSEA. Trimming stripped 3 bases from V and 2 bases from J, with 10 bases between.

A remark on this clonotype: Compared with germline, one end of the junction differs, possibly owing to a read error. The chain employs TRBV7-8 and TRBJ2-5; no clear D gene. The J call may be wrong; the DNA end is better matched by TRBJ2-7. The CDR3 is 13 residues long. Germline V gene lookup returns CDR1 SGHVS and CDR2 FQNEAQ. CDR3 region: CANSSLPLYEQYF. CDR3 nucleotides: TGTGCCAACAGCTCCCTCCCTCTCTACGAGCAGTACTTC.